A single sample gave rise to the 30 T cell receptor beta chains below, sequenced in a study of T cells in Graves' hyperthyroidism and ophthalmopathy. RNA transcripts gave rise to amplified TCR beta CDR3 regions. The TCR CDR3 was amplified in a first-round RT-PCR using the HTBI primer set. TCRdb analysed the multiplex PCR reads with MiXCR anew, one entry per CDR3 protein. The sample yields a few hundred thousand distinct CDR3 sequences, more than 15% seen once. The specimen was blood. All receptors come from a woman in her 30s with Graves' hyperthyroidism.

This chain connects TRBV7-9 to TRBJ2-1; TRBD1 is a possible D gene (6 bases). This CDR3 comprises 14 residues. Looked up from germline, CDR1 is SEHNR and CDR2 is FQNEAQ (reference sequence). V gave up 2 bases and J gave up 10 bases, with 15 bases separating them. The CDR3 spells CASSLISGDGEQFF. The CDR3, as DNA: TGTGCCAGCAGCTTAATTTCAGGGGATGGGGAGCAGTTCTTC.

This clonotype appeared a few times. The CDR3 DNA follows: TGTGCCAGCAGCACCCCCGGCAGGGGACCCTACAATGAGCAGTTCTTC. Encoded protein: CASSTPGRGPYNEQFF. This chain joins TRBV5-4 and TRBJ2-1; a possible D gene is TRBD1 (6 bases). V was clipped by 4 bases and J by 2 bases, with 16 bases between them. CDR1 is SGHNT and CDR2 is YYREEE in the germline V gene (reference sequence). The CDR3 extends over 16 amino acids.

This clonotype was counted between two and nine times. J is TRBJ2-7 and V is TRBV4-1, with 9 bases fitting TRBD2. V shed 1 base, J shed 2 bases, and the junction held 6 bases outside the gene matches. The CDR3 has 16 amino acids. CDR1 is MGHRA, CDR2 YSYEKL, per germline. For the CDR3, the DNA is TGCGCCAGCAGCCAAGTAGCGGGAGAGCCCGCCTACGAGCAGTACTTC. This sequence encodes CASSQVAGEPAYEQYF.

At least ten counts were recorded for this clonotype. The chain uses TRBV7-6 and TRBJ2-7; TRBD1 or TRBD2 may be the D gene (5 bases each). The CDR3 runs 17 residues. Deletions cut 5 bases from V and 4 bases from J, with 24 bases between. CDR1 SGHVS and CDR2 FNYEAQ come from the germline V gene. CDR3 in amino acids: CASSPLGFSGSGYEQYF. Here the CDR3 DNA reads TGTGCCAGCAGCCCATTAGGCTTTTCAGGGTCGGGATACGAGCAGTACTTC.

The genes are TRBV10-3 and TRBJ1-5; D may be TRBD1 (5 bases). The CDR3 runs 13 residues. CDR1 is ENHRY, CDR2 SYGVKD, per germline. The V end lost 7 bases, the J end lost 6 bases, and 13 bases lay between the germline ends. The CDR3 loop reads CAIKPQGFQPQHF. The CDR3 DNA reads TGTGCCATCAAGCCCCAGGGTTTTCAGCCCCAGCATTTT.

This clonotype occurred a few times. V and J are TRBV3-1 and TRBJ1-6, with TRBD1 matching over 7 bases. The CDR3 runs to 18 residues. Looked up from germline, CDR1 is LGHDT and CDR2 is YNNKEL (reference sequence). Losses at the gene ends were 0 bases for V and 0 bases for J; bases not matched to a gene: 5. This CDR3 is CASSQDRQGSSYNSPLHF. CDR3 DNA sequence: TGTGCCAGCAGCCAAGATCGACAGGGTAGCTCCTATAATTCACCCCTCCACTTT.

This clonotype turned up a few times. CDR3 bases: TGTGCCAGCAGTTACTCTCGGGATGTGAACGGGGAGCTGTTTTTT. It yields the protein CASSYSRDVNGELFF. This chain uses TRBV6-5 with TRBJ2-2, with a tentative D call TRBD2 (5 bases). Germline CDR1 MNHEY, CDR2 SVGAGI. V was clipped by 0 bases and J by 7 bases, with 12 bases between them. CDR3 length: 15 amino acids.

This chain connects TRBV12-3 or TRBV12-4 to TRBJ2-7; TRBD1 might be the D (8 bases). There are 15 residues in the CDR3. V dropped 6 bases and J dropped 2 bases, with 17 bases sitting between them. The CDR3 region has the DNA TGTGCCAGCAGATACTGGGGGGGACAGGCCTACGAGCAGTACTTC. Translation: CASRYWGGQAYEQYF.

This clonotype was seen ten or more times. The chain joins TRBV11-1 to TRBJ2-3; D perhaps matches TRBD2 (5 bases). The germline V gene encodes CDR1 SGHAT and CDR2 FQDESV (reference sequence). The V end was cut by 5 bases, the J end by 0 bases, with 12 bases between. This CDR3 comprises 15 residues. The CDR3 region is CASSPEAASTDTQYF. The CDR3 coding sequence is TGTGCCAGCAGCCCAGAAGCGGCTAGCACAGATACGCAGTATTTT.

The chain joins TRBV27 to TRBJ2-7, with a weak D call TRBD1 (5 bases). Germline CDR1 and CDR2: MNHEY and SMNVEV (reference sequence). V dropped 6 bases and J dropped 1 base, with 10 bases sitting between them. The CDR3 length is 13 residues. The CDR3: CASSKAGSYEQYF. In DNA, the CDR3 is TGTGCCAGCAGCAAGGCAGGGTCCTACGAGCAGTACTTC.

DNA of the CDR3: TGCGCCAGCAGCTTTGGCTCCCGGGAAAACATTCAGTACTTC. Translated: CASSFGSRENIQYF. This sequence joins TRBV5-1 and TRBJ2-4; D not resolved. The germline V and J ends were trimmed by 2 bases and 5 bases, with 11 bases remaining between them. The CDR3 spans 14 residues. Germline lookup yields CDR1 SGHRS and CDR2 YFSETQ.

This clonotype was picked up many times. The chain joins TRBV20-1 to TRBJ2-1; D unresolved. The CDR3 is made up of 18 amino acids. Germline V gives CDR1 DFQATT, CDR2 SNEGSKA (reference sequence). V lost 0 bases and J 2 bases, leaving 20 bases between the germline ends. The CDR3, as DNA: TGCAGTGCTAGAGATTTTTCAGGATCCGTGAGTCCCTACAATGAGCAGTTCTTC. This gives the protein CSARDFSGSVSPYNEQFF.

For this clonotype: Just one base apart from a much larger clone, this may be a read error. The chain uses TRBV12-3 or TRBV12-4 and TRBJ2-5; D is possibly TRBD1 (6 bases). The V and J ends lost 7 bases and 3 bases respectively, with 12 bases between them. The CDR3 loop spans 13 amino acids. CDR3: CASTRQDKETQYF. CDR3 in DNA: TGTGCCAGCACAAGACAGGATAAAGAGACCCAGTACTTC.

This clonotype was detected many times. The genes are TRBV24-1 and TRBJ1-5; tentative D call: TRBD1 (5 bases). CDR3 length equals 16 residues. The V gene's germline CDR1 is KGHDR and CDR2 SFDVKD. The germline V and J ends were trimmed by 5 bases and 1 base, with 14 bases remaining between them. This CDR3 reads CATSGSGTRSNQPQHF. In DNA form, the CDR3 reads TGTGCCACCAGTGGCTCCGGGACCCGCAGCAATCAGCCCCAGCATTTT.

Only a few counts were recorded for this clonotype. This chain uses TRBV29-1 with TRBJ2-2, with D hard to call. Germline lookup yields CDR1 SQVTM and CDR2 ANQGSEA. Trimming shortened V by 0 bases and J by 11 bases, and 7 bases separated the two germline ends. The CDR3 sequence is 11 residues long. In DNA, the CDR3 is TGCAGCGTTGAAGAGGGTACCGAGCTGTTTTTT. This translates into CSVEEGTELFF.

The chain couples TRBV20-1 to TRBJ2-4; D uncertain. Germline lookup yields CDR1 DFQATT and CDR2 SNEGSKA (reference sequence). The germline V and J ends were trimmed by 5 bases and 0 bases, with 8 bases remaining between them. This CDR3 is built from 13 residues. Here the CDR3 reads CSASGPAKNIQYF. CDR3 nucleotides: TGCAGTGCTTCAGGTCCAGCCAAAAACATTCAGTACTTC.

Many counts were recorded for this clonotype. The chain couples TRBV6-1 to TRBJ2-1; TRBD2 agrees at 13 bases. The CDR3 is 17 residues long. The J segment lost 8 bases and the V segment lost 1 base, leaving 8 bases of the junction unmatched. In germline, CDR1 is MNHNS, CDR2 SASEGT. The CDR3 sequence is CASSEEGTSGKGDEQFF. The CDR3 nucleotides are TGTGCCAGCAGTGAAGAGGGGACTAGCGGGAAGGGGGATGAGCAGTTCTTC.

This clonotype was found many times. The chain carries TRBV7-9 and TRBJ2-2, with D maybe TRBD2 (5 bases). Germline V CDR1 and CDR2: SEHNR, FQNEAQ (reference sequence). The CDR3 has 15 amino acids. Trimming cost V 7 bases and J 0 bases, with 12 bases left between them. CDR3: CASIQRAANTGELFF. In DNA, the CDR3 is TGTGCCAGCATCCAGAGGGCCGCGAACACCGGGGAGCTGTTTTTT. The full variable domain, in which reference TRBV7-9 and TRBJ2-2 provide the parts outside the CDR3, is DTGVSQNPRHKITKRGQNVTFRCDPISEHNRLYWYRQTLGQGPEFLTYFQNEAQLEKSRLLSDRFSAERPKGSFSTLEIQRTEQGDSAMYLCASIQRAANTGELFFGEGSRLTVL.

This clonotype was detected ten times or more. The chain combines TRBV15 with TRBJ2-1, with 8 bases aligning to TRBD2. Germline V CDR1 and CDR2: LNHNV, YYDKDF (reference sequence). The CDR3 totals 15 residues. With V trimmed by 4 bases and J by 4 bases, 6 bases remained unmatched. CDR3 in DNA: TGTGCCACCAGCAAGGAGCGGGAGTGGTACAATGAGCAGTTCTTC. Protein: CATSKEREWYNEQFF.

This clonotype was observed a few times. The V gene is TRBV19, the J gene TRBJ1-1; TRBD1 aligns across 8 bases. This CDR3 comprises 17 residues. V dropped 5 bases and J dropped 0; count of bases not matched to a gene: 11. CDR1 LNHDA and CDR2 SQIVND come from the germline V gene (reference sequence). The CDR3, as DNA: TGTGCCAGTAGTGACCCACACCGGACAGGGATGAACACTGAAGCTTTCTTT. Amino acid sequence: CASSDPHRTGMNTEAFF.

This clonotype came up once. CDR3 amino acids: CALRGGGSNQPQHF. CDR3 bases: TGTGCTCTACGGGGCGGGGGAAGCAATCAGCCCCAGCATTTT. This sequence joins TRBV5-4 and TRBJ1-5, with D tentatively TRBD1 (5 bases). This CDR3 is 14 amino acids long. From germline, CDR1 is SGHNT and CDR2 YYREEE (reference sequence).

The V gene is TRBV4-1, the J gene TRBJ2-7; unclear D gene. V lost 1 base and J lost 6, with 19 bases in between. The CDR3 covers 16 residues. Germline CDR1 is MGHRA and CDR2 is YSYEKL. DNA for the CDR3: TGCGCCAGCAGCCAAGTCAAAGGGCCTTACGAAAGCGAGCAGTACTTC. Translation: CASSQVKGPYESEQYF.

This clonotype occurred many times. The V and J genes are TRBV6-1 and TRBJ2-5; 14 bases agree with TRBD2. Germline lookup yields CDR1 MNHNS and CDR2 SASEGT. The CDR3 covers 20 residues. V was clipped by 6 bases and J by 5 bases; unmatched bases: 20. In nucleotides, the CDR3 is TGTGCCAGCAGCGAAAACACACCGGGACTAGCGGGAGTGAGGGGGGAGACCCAGTACTTC. It specifies CASSENTPGLAGVRGETQYF.

This clonotype has at least ten counts. The chain combines TRBV20-1 with TRBJ2-1; perhaps TRBD2 as D (6 bases). The length of the CDR3 is 14 residues. V was trimmed by 5 bases and J by 5 bases, leaving 16 bases between them. Germline loops: CDR1 DFQATT, CDR2 SNEGSKA (reference sequence). CDR3 sequence reads: CSALFGSFDNEQFF. In nucleotides, the CDR3 is TGCAGTGCTTTGTTCGGGAGTTTCGACAATGAGCAGTTCTTC.

In its sample, this clonotype was seen many times. The chain employs TRBV7-2 and TRBJ2-7, with 10 bases matching TRBD2. CDR1 is SGHTA and CDR2 is FQGNSA in the germline V gene. The V segment lost 4 bases and the J segment 5 bases; nucleotides outside the gene matches: 11. The CDR3 has 16 residues. In nucleotides, the CDR3 is TGTGCCAGCAGCTCGCCCCTAGCGGGAGTAGACCACGAGCAGTACTTC. Translation: CASSSPLAGVDHEQYF.

This clonotype was observed at least ten times. This rearrangement joins TRBV2 to TRBJ2-1; no clear D. Per germline, CDR1 SNHLY and CDR2 FYNNEI. Trimming cost V 6 bases and J 4 bases, with 16 bases left between them. The CDR3 totals 15 residues. The CDR3 sequence: CASSLLGGTYNEQFF. CDR3 coding DNA: TGTGCCAGCAGCTTACTGGGTGGAACGTACAATGAGCAGTTCTTC.

In its sample, this clonotype was seen many times. The chain employs TRBV11-1 and TRBJ2-1; 8 bases align to TRBD2. The germline V gene encodes CDR1 SGHAT and CDR2 FQDESV (reference sequence). J was trimmed by 7 bases and V by 2 bases; bases with no gene match: 4. The CDR3 consists of 14 residues. The CDR3 spells CASSLSGRVNEQFF. The CDR3 nucleotides are TGTGCCAGCAGCTTAAGCGGGAGAGTGAATGAGCAGTTCTTC.

The CDR3 here is CSARWTPNSPLHF. CDR3 DNA: TGCAGCGCCCGCTGGACCCCTAATTCACCCCTCCACTTT. V is TRBV29-1 and J is TRBJ1-6; D is ambiguous. V was pared by 7 bases and J by 6 bases, with 13 bases between. The CDR3 is made up of 13 amino acids. Germline V gene sequence: CDR1 SQVTM, CDR2 ANQGSEA.

This clonotype was counted at least ten times. The chain links TRBV27 to TRBJ2-5; 8 nucleotides agree with TRBD1. Germline V lookup: CDR1 MNHEY, CDR2 SMNVEV (reference sequence). The CDR3 has 13 amino acids. V trimming: 6 bases; J trimming: 5 bases; junction bases outside the gene matches: 5. The DNA of the CDR3 is TGTGCCAGCAGCCCTGACAGGGGCGAGACCCAGTACTTC. The encoded protein is CASSPDRGETQYF.

As to this clonotype: It may be a read error: a sequence one base away is much more abundant. Here the CDR3 DNA reads TGTGCCAGCAGTTTAGGCGGGGTTGAAGAACTGTTTTTT. It is translated as CASSLGGVEELFF. The chain links TRBV12-3 or TRBV12-4 to TRBJ1-4, with D uncertain. The CDR3 covers 13 residues.